This T cell receptor (beta chain) was obtained from a study of cytomegalovirus exposure and HLA in healthy donors. Looking at the study overall: In terms of ancestry, the Caucasian-associated cluster contained roughly 81% of the approximately 380 genotyped donors. Overall study findings and caveats: In an earlier analysis, productive rearrangement rates for most beta V segments clustered near 90% or 30%. A later analysis linked a missense variant in DCLRE1C to the trimming of TCR beta V and J genes. Most CMV-associated TCR beta chains were later found to appear HLA-restricted.

The study ran its PCR with 60 Vbeta and 13 Jbeta primers. Data came from immunoSEQ multiplex PCR; TCRdb stores just in-frame clones and leaves some out. The data show roughly 230,000 clones, 85% to 95% seen once. Details on this clone: Its antigen is undetermined.

The clonotype comes from a girl aged 2 to 10 in good health and CMV-seronegative. Input material: PBMCs.

The CDR3 loop reads CASSLFQSNQPQHF. In DNA, the CDR3 is TGTGCCAGCAGTTTATTCCAGAGCAATCAGCCCCAGCATTTT. The chain has TRBV28 and TRBJ1-5; no clear D gene. Germline CDR1 MDHEN, CDR2 SYDVKM. This CDR3 has 14 residues. V was pared by 1 base and J by 1 base, with 5 bases between.